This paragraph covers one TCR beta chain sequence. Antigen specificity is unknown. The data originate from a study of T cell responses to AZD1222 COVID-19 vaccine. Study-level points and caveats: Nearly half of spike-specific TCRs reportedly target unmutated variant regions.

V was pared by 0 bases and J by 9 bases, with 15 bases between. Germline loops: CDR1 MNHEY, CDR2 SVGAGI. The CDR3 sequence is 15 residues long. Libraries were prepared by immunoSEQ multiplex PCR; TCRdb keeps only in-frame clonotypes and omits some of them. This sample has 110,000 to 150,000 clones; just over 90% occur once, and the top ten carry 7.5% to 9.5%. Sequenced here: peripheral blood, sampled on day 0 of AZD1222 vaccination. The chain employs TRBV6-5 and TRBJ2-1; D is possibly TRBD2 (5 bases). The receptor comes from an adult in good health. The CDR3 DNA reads TGTGCCAGCAGTTACTCGATTTGGACTCAGAGTGAGCAGTTCTTC. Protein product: CASSYSIWTQSEQFF.